Following are 23 T cell receptor beta chains from one sample sequenced in a study of shared clonotypes between healthy human individuals. Assay: immunoSEQ multiplex PCR; the TCRdb copy retains only in-frame clones and omits some. The sample lists about 1.1 million clones, approximately 75% seen once, with 0.89% in the top ten. Source material: memory CD4+ T cells from PBMCs. The subset was: CD45RA-negative fraction. Receptors originate from a man between 18 and 29 years old in good health. Some clones in this sample may be carry-over from other donors' samples.

The gene calls are TRBV5-1 and TRBJ2-7; D may be TRBD1 (5 bases). CDR3 length: 14 amino acids. The germline V gene has CDR1 SGHRS and CDR2 YFSETQ. Trimming pared 3 bases from V and 1 base from J, leaving 11 bases between. The CDR3, as DNA: TGCGCCAGCAGCTCCCAGGGTAGGTCCTACGAGCAGTACTTC. As protein: CASSSQGRSYEQYF.

V gene TRBV14 combines with J gene TRBJ2-7; 14 bases are a match to TRBD2. The CDR3 covers 15 residues. Germline CDR1 is SGHDN and CDR2 is FVKESK. V dropped 4 bases and J dropped 8; count of bases not matched to a gene: 7. The CDR3 is CASSLQTSGRVKQYF. DNA of the CDR3: TGTGCCAGCAGCCTCCAGACTAGCGGGAGGGTCAAGCAGTACTTC.

The chain combines TRBV7-2 with TRBJ2-4; TRBD2 is a possible D gene (6 bases). V gave up 5 bases and J gave up 3 bases, with 20 bases separating them. Germline CDR1 SGHTA, CDR2 FQGNSA. This CDR3 contains 17 residues. CDR3 in amino acids: CASSRRVAELGKNIQYF. Written as DNA, the CDR3 is TGTGCCAGCAGCAGAAGGGTAGCGGAGCTAGGCAAAAACATTCAGTACTTC. The complete variable domain, with remaining parts taken from reference TRBV7-2 and TRBJ2-4, reads GAGVSQSPSNKVTEKGKDVELRCDPISGHTALYWYRQSLGQGLEFLIYFQGNSAPDKSGLPSDRFSAERTGGSVSTLTIQRTQQEDSAVYLCASSRRVAELGKNIQYFGAGTRLSVL.

The table lists this clone with many counts. The gene calls are TRBV4-1 and TRBJ2-3; no definite D call. Germline CDR1 reads MGHRA; CDR2 reads YSYEKL. There are 19 residues in the CDR3. Trimming removed 3 bases from V and 3 bases from J, with 25 bases in between. This CDR3 is CASSQYLPLATILTDTQYF. For the CDR3, the DNA is TGCGCCAGCAGCCAGTACCTCCCCCTGGCAACAATACTTACAGATACGCAGTATTTT.

This clone is a singleton in its sample. The chain carries TRBV7-8 and TRBJ2-4; 7 bases line up with TRBD1. CDR1 is SGHVS, CDR2 FQNEAQ, per germline. V lost 6 bases to trimming and J lost 7 bases; unmatched junction nucleotides: 6. The length of the CDR3 is 13 residues. CDR3 region: CASSITGVNIQYF. The CDR3 DNA reads TGTGCCAGCAGTATAACAGGGGTGAACATTCAGTACTTC.

This clone was counted a few times. The J gene is TRBJ1-1, the V gene TRBV7-2; D is unresolved. The V gene lost 7 bases and the J gene lost 10 bases, with 25 bases spanning the gap. From germline, CDR1 is SGHTA and CDR2 FQGNSA. The CDR3 consists of 15 residues. CDR3 nucleotide sequence: TGTGCCAGCACCCGCGGGGAAGACACAAGACGAGGAGCTTTCTTT. It specifies CASTRGEDTRRGAFF.

CDR3 region: CASSIVGQVSYEQYF. CDR3 sequence (DNA): TGTGCCAGTAGTATAGTGGGACAGGTCTCCTACGAGCAGTACTTC. The chain employs TRBV19 and TRBJ2-7; TRBD1 matches at 8 bases. The CDR3 has 15 residues. From germline, CDR1 is LNHDA and CDR2 SQIVND (reference sequence). The junction had 2 bases not matched to a gene; V was cut back by 1 base and J by 0 bases.

The chain is built from TRBV7-9 and TRBJ2-5; D is undetermined. The ends were cut back, 2 bases at V and 1 base at J, with 8 bases in the middle. Germline V CDR1 and CDR2: SEHNR, FQNEAQ (reference sequence). This CDR3 comprises 14 residues. CDR3 DNA sequence: TGTGCCAGCAGCTTACGACAACTCCAAGAGACCCAGTACTTC. It codes for CASSLRQLQETQYF.

This clone came up a few times. This CDR3 is CASSLASAWDTQYF. The CDR3 DNA is TGTGCCAGCAGCTTAGCGAGCGCTTGGGATACGCAGTATTTT. The chain employs TRBV7-9 and TRBJ2-3, with unresolved D. Germline CDR1 is SEHNR and CDR2 is FQNEAQ (reference sequence). The CDR3 loop spans 14 amino acids. The V and J ends lost 0 bases and 6 bases respectively, with 10 bases between them.

The chain is built from TRBV30 and TRBJ1-4; tentatively, D is TRBD1 (6 bases). From germline, CDR1 is GTSNPN and CDR2 SVGIG (reference sequence). The ends were cut back, 0 bases at V and 7 bases at J, with 12 bases in the middle. The CDR3 extends over 14 amino acids. The CDR3 nucleotides read TGTGCCTGGAGTGTACTAGGGGGAGGTGAAAAACTGTTTTTT. Amino acid sequence: CAWSVLGGGEKLFF. The full variable domain, with the rest looked up from reference TRBV30 and TRBJ1-4, is SQTIHQWPATLVQPVGSPLSLECTVEGTSNPNLYWYRQAAGRGLQLLFYSVGIGQISSEVPQNLSASRPQDRQFILSSKKLLLSDSGFYLCAWSVLGGGEKLFFGSGTQLSVL.

The V and J genes are TRBV7-6 and TRBJ2-1, with D perhaps matching TRBD2 (5 bases). This CDR3 region has 15 residues. The germline V gene encodes CDR1 SGHVS and CDR2 FNYEAQ. V gave up 5 bases and J gave up 6 bases, with 17 bases separating them. The CDR3 loop is CASSLLDGGGNEQFF. The DNA of the CDR3 is TGTGCCAGCAGCCTCCTCGATGGCGGAGGCAATGAGCAGTTCTTC.

This clone was counted between two and nine times. The gene calls are TRBV9 and TRBJ2-1; 10 positions match TRBD1. Germline V gene lookup returns CDR1 SGDLS and CDR2 YYNGEE. The J segment lost 8 bases and the V segment lost 0 bases, leaving 8 bases of the junction unmatched. CDR3 length equals 16 residues. This chain's CDR3 is CASSVVGTGAFHEQFF. The CDR3 nucleotides read TGTGCCAGCAGCGTAGTTGGGACAGGGGCTTTCCATGAGCAGTTCTTC. Based on the CDR3 plus reference TRBV9 and TRBJ2-1, the full variable domain is DSGVTQTPKHLITATGQRVTLRCSPRSGDLSVYWYQQSLDQGLQFLIQYYNGEERAKGNILERFSAQQFPDLHSELNLSSLELGDSALYFCASSVVGTGAFHEQFFGPGTRLTVL.

The chain uses TRBV6-1 and TRBJ1-1; no firm D call. With 3 bases removed from V and 6 bases from J, the gap between germline ends came to 8 bases. This CDR3 spans 12 amino acids. The germline gives CDR1 MNHNS, CDR2 SASEGT. The DNA for the CDR3 is TGTGCCAGCAGTGACCCGGGCTCTGAAGCTTTCTTT. The encoded protein is CASSDPGSEAFF.

CDR3 nucleotide sequence: TGTGCCAGCAGTTTGCGGGGTACAGTAAACTGGGAGCTGTTTTTT. Translating it yields CASSLRGTVNWELFF. J is TRBJ2-2 and V is TRBV28, with D tentatively TRBD2 (6 bases). From germline, CDR1 is MDHEN and CDR2 SYDVKM. This CDR3 has 15 residues. V dropped 3 bases and J dropped 9 bases, with 17 bases sitting between them.

The genes are TRBV27 and TRBJ2-7; tentative D call: TRBD1 (5 bases). This CDR3 region has 14 residues. Trimming removed 3 bases from V and 3 bases from J, with 12 bases in between. Germline V gives CDR1 MNHEY, CDR2 SMNVEV (reference sequence). CDR3 loop: CASSLQGILYEQYF. In DNA form, the CDR3 reads TGTGCCAGCAGTTTGCAGGGCATCCTCTACGAGCAGTACTTC.

This chain links TRBV9 with TRBJ2-1; TRBD1 matches at 8 bases. This CDR3 is built from 15 residues. J gave up 9 bases and V 2 bases, and 10 bases lay outside the gene matches. From germline, CDR1 is SGDLS and CDR2 YYNGEE. Written as DNA, the CDR3 is TGTGCCAGCAGCGTGAGCCCAGCAGGGGGCGTTGAGCAGTTCTTC. This encodes CASSVSPAGGVEQFF.

This sequence joins TRBV7-9 and TRBJ2-3, with D possibly being TRBD1 (6 bases). Germline CDR1 reads SEHNR; CDR2 reads FQNEAQ (reference sequence). This CDR3 comprises 14 residues. The V end was cut by 4 bases, the J end by 2 bases, with 10 bases between. CDR3 protein: CASSSDRDTDTQYF. DNA of the CDR3: TGTGCCAGCAGCTCGGACAGAGACACAGATACGCAGTATTTT.

The CDR3 here is CASSQDGTVYYEQYF. CDR3 nucleotide sequence: TGTGCCAGCAGCCAAGATGGGACAGTGTACTACGAGCAGTACTTC. The chain carries TRBV4-2 and TRBJ2-7, with TRBD1 matching over 7 bases. The CDR3 runs 15 residues. The germline V gene encodes CDR1 LGHNA and CDR2 YNFKEQ. V shed 0 bases and J 3 bases; nucleotides not matched to a gene: 5.

Comment on this clone: This same CDR3 is encoded by further DNA sequences in the sample. The chain links TRBV30 to TRBJ1-2; D is unresolved. Trimming left V 2 bases short and J 2 bases short, with 6 bases between. The CDR3 runs to 12 residues. Germline values: CDR1 GTSNPN, CDR2 SVGIG (reference sequence). In DNA form, the CDR3 reads TGTGCCTGGAGTTTACAGAACTATGGCTACACCTTC. It is translated as CAWSLQNYGYTF.

The chain links TRBV5-4 to TRBJ2-5, with D uncertain. The V gene's germline CDR1 is SGHNT and CDR2 YYREEE (reference sequence). V was pared by 0 bases and J by 0 bases, with 12 bases between. CDR3 length: 16 amino acids. The CDR3 is CASSLVDWEYQETQYF. For the CDR3, the DNA is TGTGCCAGCAGCTTGGTCGATTGGGAATACCAAGAGACCCAGTACTTC.

In DNA, the CDR3 is TGTGCCAGCAGACATACTGACCCGAACACCGGGGAGCTGTTTTTT. This sequence encodes CASRHTDPNTGELFF. The V gene is TRBV6-5, the J gene TRBJ2-2, with unresolved D. CDR3 length equals 15 residues. V lost 6 bases, J lost 0 bases, and 11 bases lay in between. CDR1 is MNHEY, CDR2 SVGAGI, per germline.

The chain joins TRBV19 to TRBJ1-5, with a tentative D call TRBD1 (5 bases). Trimming shortened V by 6 bases and J by 7 bases, and 13 bases separated the two germline ends. CDR1 LNHDA and CDR2 SQIVND come from the germline V gene (reference sequence). This CDR3 contains 13 residues. CDR3: CASRNPGYQPQHF. CDR3 sequence (DNA): TGTGCCAGTAGGAACCCAGGGTACCAGCCCCAGCATTTT. The whole variable domain, remainder taken from reference TRBV19 and TRBJ1-5, is DGGITQSPKYLFRKEGQNVTLSCEQNLNHDAMYWYRQDPGQGLRLIYYSQIVNDFQKGDIAEGYSVSREKKESFPLTVTSAQKNPTAFYLCASRNPGYQPQHFGDGTRLSIL.

J is TRBJ2-3 and V is TRBV7-3; 9 bases map to TRBD1. With 3 bases clipped from V and 4 bases from J, the junction kept 5 bases outside the gene matches. CDR3 length: 15 amino acids. Germline V gene data show CDR1 as SGHTA and CDR2 as FQGTGA. The DNA of the CDR3 is TGTGCCAGCAGCTTTGGGGACAGGGATGCAGATACGCAGTATTTT. It codes for CASSFGDRDADTQYF.